This T cell receptor beta chain appears in the sequencing data of a study of cytomegalovirus exposure and HLA in healthy donors. V was cut by 0 bases and J by 3 bases, with 8 bases left in between. Germline V gene data show CDR1 as LGHNA and CDR2 as YNFKEQ. The length of the CDR3 is 14 residues. It was with 60 Vbeta and 13 Jbeta primers that the PCR ran. The assay was immunoSEQ multiplex PCR, and TCRdb's table has in-frame clones only and misses some. Here the sample spans some 110,000 clones, about three quarters being singletons. Sequenced sample: PBMCs. This clonotype was obtained from a man aged 45-65 years in good health and CMV-seronegative. The chain employs TRBV4-2 and TRBJ1-1, with D unclear. The CDR3 sequence is CASSQDRRDTEAFF. The CDR3 DNA reads as TGTGCCAGCAGCCAAGATCGGAGGGACACTGAAGCTTTCTTT.